A single sample gave rise to the 23 T cell receptor beta chains below, sequenced in a study of cytomegalovirus exposure and HLA in healthy donors. The primer mix had 60 Vbeta and 13 Jbeta primers. TCRdb's copy holds only in-frame clones and misses some; the assay was immunoSEQ multiplex PCR. The sample lists 150,000 to 200,000 clones; roughly 79% were seen once. What was sequenced was PBMCs. The receptor source for this set is a male donor in good health and CMV-seropositive.

This clone was seen only a few times. The chain recombines TRBV4-2 with TRBJ1-1; D ambiguous. The length of the CDR3 is 14 residues. V lost 0 bases to trimming and J lost 2 bases, with 7 bases between them. CDR1 and CDR2 from the germline V gene are LGHNA and YNFKEQ. CDR3 region: CASSQDWANTEAFF. CDR3 DNA: TGTGCCAGCAGCCAAGATTGGGCCAACACTGAAGCTTTCTTT.

This clone was detected only a few times. This sequence joins TRBV9 and TRBJ2-2; unclear D gene. Trimming took 0 bases from V and 7 from J, leaving 13 bases between them. CDR1 SGDLS and CDR2 YYNGEE come from the germline V gene. This CDR3 is 15 amino acids long. The CDR3 DNA sequence: TGTGCCAGCAGCGTAGATGGCAGGTTGGACGGGGAGCTGTTTTTT. Encoded protein: CASSVDGRLDGELFF.

V gene TRBV7-9 combines with J gene TRBJ1-1, with D uncertain. The CDR3 is made up of 15 amino acids. Deletions cut 2 bases from V and 11 bases from J, with 21 bases between. CDR1 SEHNR and CDR2 FQNEAQ come from the germline V gene (reference sequence). The DNA for the CDR3 is TGTGCCAGCAGCTTAAGTTTGATCCAACATGAGGAGGCTTTCTTT. It yields the protein CASSLSLIQHEEAFF.

This clone was observed a handful of times. The V and J genes are TRBV6-1 and TRBJ2-7; 8 nucleotides match TRBD1. The CDR3 covers 16 residues. V lost 1 base and J lost 1; bases outside the gene matches: 6. The germline V gene encodes CDR1 MNHNS and CDR2 SASEGT. The CDR3 spells CASSEVGQGASYEQYF. CDR3 nucleotide sequence: TGTGCCAGCAGTGAAGTAGGGCAGGGGGCGTCCTACGAGCAGTACTTC.

In its sample, this clone was seen a few times. This rearrangement joins TRBV18 to TRBJ1-1, with D hard to call. The germline CDR1 and CDR2 sequences are KGHSH and LQKENI. Trimming left V 3 bases short and J 5 bases short, with 13 bases between. This CDR3 is built from 14 residues. In DNA, the CDR3 is TGTGCCAGCTCACCGGTGAGTGGGAGTACTGAAGCTTTCTTT. It codes for CASSPVSGSTEAFF.

Only a few counts were recorded for this clone. This chain joins TRBV30 and TRBJ1-5; D ambiguous. The CDR3 consists of 13 residues. Germline values: CDR1 GTSNPN, CDR2 SVGIG (reference sequence). Trimming pared 0 bases from V and 5 bases from J, leaving 8 bases between. This CDR3 is CAWSVQFDQPQHF. CDR3 DNA: TGTGCCTGGAGTGTACAGTTCGATCAGCCCCAGCATTTT.

V and J are TRBV28 and TRBJ2-7, with 7 bases identical to TRBD2. The tail of the sequence fits TRBJ2-1 better, so the J call may be wrong. Germline CDR1 reads MDHEN; CDR2 reads SYDVKM. The CDR3 length is 11 residues. CDR3: CASSLAVEQFF. CDR3 DNA sequence: TGTGCCAGCAGTCTAGCGGTCGAGCAGTTCTTC.

Only a few counts were recorded for this clone. V gene TRBV5-6 combines with J gene TRBJ2-3; TRBD2 is a possible D gene (6 bases). Germline V CDR1 and CDR2: SGHDT, YYEEEE. This CDR3 has 14 amino acids. V was shortened by 0 bases and J by 15 bases, with 20 bases between the two germline ends. Here the CDR3 reads CASSLASIGQGLYF. The CDR3 nucleotides read TGTGCCAGCAGCTTGGCGTCTATAGGGCAGGGACTTTATTTT.

The chain carries TRBV5-6 and TRBJ1-2; possible D gene TRBD1, 6 bases. Germline loops: CDR1 SGHDT, CDR2 YYEEEE. V shed 4 bases and J shed 5 bases, with 12 bases lying between them. The CDR3 length is 13 residues. The CDR3 DNA sequence: TGTGCCAGCAGCCAAGACAGGCGATATGGCTACACCTTC. Encoded protein: CASSQDRRYGYTF.

The chain carries TRBV9 and TRBJ2-1; 10 nucleotides agree with TRBD2. The V and J ends lost 3 bases and 4 bases, in that order; junction bases with no gene match: 4. Germline V gene lookup returns CDR1 SGDLS and CDR2 YYNGEE. The CDR3 is 15 amino acids. The CDR3 DNA is TGTGCCAGCAGCGGCCTTAGCGGGGGGTACAATGAGCAGTTCTTC. Encoded protein: CASSGLSGGYNEQFF.

V usage is TRBV7-2 and J usage is TRBJ1-3; 9 bases align to TRBD1. The CDR3 loop spans 16 amino acids. Germline loops: CDR1 SGHTA, CDR2 FQGNSA. Unmatched junction bases numbered 5, after V lost 5 bases and J lost 0 bases. The CDR3 DNA reads TGTGCCAGCAGCCGACAGGGGGGCGTCTCTGGAAACACCATATATTTT. Its translation: CASSRQGGVSGNTIYF.

This clone turned up a few times. The chain joins TRBV6-6 to TRBJ2-7; 11 bases fit TRBD2. CDR3 length: 14 residues. Germline CDR1 is MNHNY and CDR2 is SVGAGI (reference sequence). V was pared by 7 bases and J by 4 bases, with 6 bases of the junction left unmatched. CDR3 coding DNA: TGTGCCAGCATTAAGACTAGCGGGGCGTACGAGCAGTACTTC. Translation: CASIKTSGAYEQYF.

This clone was detected only a few times. This rearrangement joins TRBV6-5 to TRBJ1-2; D unclear. The CDR3 contains 13 residues. With 6 bases removed from V and 1 base from J, the gap between germline ends came to 9 bases. Germline values: CDR1 MNHEY, CDR2 SVGAGI. The CDR3 bases are TGTGCCAGCAGACCCGTCGGTAACTATGGCTACACCTTC. This translates into CASRPVGNYGYTF.

The CDR3 DNA reads as TGTGCCAGCAGCTTGCGGCGGGGGGGCCCCCCTGATACGCAGTATTTT. Its protein product is CASSLRRGGPPDTQYF. The chain couples TRBV5-6 to TRBJ2-3; 9 bases are shared with TRBD2. The CDR3 sequence is 16 residues long. CDR1 and CDR2 from the germline V gene are SGHDT and YYEEEE. V lost 1 base to trimming and J lost 6 bases; unmatched junction nucleotides: 9.

The J gene is TRBJ2-2, the V gene TRBV7-9; D is possibly TRBD1 (5 bases). CDR1 and CDR2 (germline): SEHNR, FQNEAQ (reference sequence). The CDR3 contains 16 residues. Trimming took 1 base from V and 4 from J, leaving 13 bases between them. In DNA form, the CDR3 reads TGTGCCAGCAGCTTAGAGAAGGGGCGAATCACCGGGGAGCTGTTTTTT. Its translation: CASSLEKGRITGELFF. The full variable domain, rest sourced from reference TRBV7-9 and TRBJ2-2, is DTGVSQNPRHKITKRGQNVTFRCDPISEHNRLYWYRQTLGQGPEFLTYFQNEAQLEKSRLLSDRFSAERPKGSFSTLEIQRTEQGDSAMYLCASSLEKGRITGELFFGEGSRLTVL.

The V call is TRBV6-6, the J call TRBJ1-2; unclear D gene. The germline CDR1 and CDR2 sequences are MNHNY and SVGAGI (reference sequence). Trimming took 5 bases from V and 8 from J, leaving 15 bases between them. The CDR3 has 13 amino acids. The CDR3 is CASSPRLQAGYTF. The CDR3 bases are TGTGCCAGCAGTCCGCGACTCCAAGCGGGCTACACCTTC.

This clone has a single count. J is TRBJ1-2 and V is TRBV2; the D is unclear. The length of the CDR3 is 15 residues. The V and J ends lost 5 bases and 0 bases respectively, with 13 bases between them. CDR1 and CDR2 from the germline V gene are SNHLY and FYNNEI. CDR3 sequence (DNA): TGTGCCAGCAGTAAATCCGAGGAAGCTAACTATGGCTACACCTTC. Translation gives CASSKSEEANYGYTF.

The chain uses TRBV5-1 and TRBJ2-7; 10 bases are shared with TRBD1. Germline CDR1 is SGHRS and CDR2 is YFSETQ. The V segment lost 4 bases and the J segment 5 bases; nucleotides outside the gene matches: 12. The CDR3 contains 16 residues. The CDR3 here is CASSRAPGQGRDEQYF. The CDR3 coding sequence is TGCGCCAGCAGCCGTGCCCCGGGACAGGGGAGGGACGAGCAGTACTTC. Combining the CDR3 with reference TRBV5-1 and TRBJ2-7 gives the whole variable domain KAGVTQTPRYLIKTRGQQVTLSCSPISGHRSVSWYQQTPGQGLQFLFEYFSETQRNKGNFPGRFSGRQFSNSRSEMNVSTLELGDSALYLCASSRAPGQGRDEQYFGPGTRLTVT.

The genes are TRBV30 and TRBJ2-5; 15 positions match TRBD2. The CDR3 has 18 residues. Germline CDR1 and CDR2: GTSNPN and SVGIG (reference sequence). The trim removed 0 bases at V and 5 bases at J, leaving 10 bases unmatched. The CDR3 nucleotides read TGTGCCTGGAGTGTAGCGGGACTAGCGGGGGGTTGGGTGGAGACCCAGTACTTC. Protein product: CAWSVAGLAGGWVETQYF.

This chain connects TRBV7-2 to TRBJ1-2, with TRBD1 as a possible D gene (5 bases). V dropped 8 bases and J dropped 2 bases, with 12 bases sitting between them. Germline V CDR1 and CDR2: SGHTA, FQGNSA. CDR3 length: 13 residues. The CDR3 nucleotides are TGTGCCAGCGGGCGGGGGAACAACTATGGCTACACCTTC. Translated: CASGRGNNYGYTF.

V is TRBV7-2 and J is TRBJ1-6; 7 bases match TRBD1. Unmatched junction bases numbered 10, after V lost 5 bases and J lost 6 bases. The germline gives CDR1 SGHTA, CDR2 FQGNSA. The CDR3 contains 16 residues. CDR3 in DNA: TGTGCCAGCAGCCCGCGGACAGGATCAGCTAATTCACCCCTCCACTTT. Translation gives CASSPRTGSANSPLHF.

Only a few counts were recorded for this clone. The V and J genes are TRBV5-4 and TRBJ1-1; a weak D match, TRBD1 (6 bases). The CDR3 has 16 amino acids. Germline V gene data show CDR1 as SGHNT and CDR2 as YYREEE (reference sequence). V was pared by 0 bases and J by 5 bases, with 17 bases between. The CDR3 region is CASSLARPGAGTEAFF. The CDR3 DNA reads as TGTGCCAGCAGCTTGGCCCGACCAGGGGCAGGAACTGAAGCTTTCTTT. The variable domain in full, with the rest retrieved from reference TRBV5-4 and TRBJ1-1, is ETGVTQSPTHLIKTRGQQVTLRCSSQSGHNTVSWYQQALGQGPQFIFQYYREEENGRGNFPPRFSGLQFPNYSSELNVNALELDDSALYLCASSLARPGAGTEAFFGQGTRLTVV.

This chain joins TRBV5-1 and TRBJ2-1; 8 positions match TRBD2. CDR1 SGHRS and CDR2 YFSETQ come from the germline V gene. V trimming: 0 bases; J trimming: 7 bases; junction bases outside the gene matches: 6. The CDR3 has 15 amino acids. The CDR3 DNA is TGCGCCAGCAGCTTGGGTAGCGGGGCCCCTAATGAGCAGTTCTTC. As protein: CASSLGSGAPNEQFF.